The source of this T cell receptor (beta chain) is a study of blood T cell repertoires in COVID-19. About the research overall: The samples span acute and convalescent COVID-19 from the United States, Italy and Spain. Sample material is recorded as cDNA or gDNA derived from T cells, B-cell-depleted T cells, or PBMCs.

Authors' processing steps: Reference gene primer amplification gave estimated nucleated cell counts. TCRdb's table, derived via immunoSEQ multiplex PCR, lists solely in-frame clones and lacks some. The V and J calls and clone size come from that table; D and trimming were worked out from the DNA. The table lists approximately 85,000 clones, roughly 89% of them singletons. The V segment lost 10 bases and the J segment 3 bases; nucleotides outside the gene matches: 12. Germline assignment: CDR1 KGHDR and CDR2 SFDVKD. This CDR3 contains 15 residues. The sample taken for sequencing was peripheral blood. The origin of this receptor is a man in his fifties or sixties with active or convalescent COVID-19. The genes are TRBV24-1 and TRBJ2-7; 9 bases map to TRBD1. The CDR3 reads CATAGTGTSGYEQYF. Here the CDR3 DNA reads TGTGCCACGGCCGGGACAGGGACTTCCGGCTACGAGCAGTACTTC.